Detailed here is one T cell receptor (beta chain). Treatment described: about 20 received Ad26.COV2.S at low or high dose, single or two shots; five or six received placebo; per-sample allocation not given. The study sampled participants on day 63 after the first vaccine or placebo injection. Repertoires were generated with immunoSEQ multiplex PCR, while TCRdb's copy carries only in-frame clones and drops some. The sample comprises about 680,000 clones, 89% of which are singletons, and nearly 1.5% rests with the top ten. This record belongs to a study of Ad26.COV2.S vaccination and SARS-CoV-2 variants. Per the germline V gene, CDR1 is SGHDN and CDR2 is FVKESK. The V gene lost 1 base and the J gene lost 0 bases, with 9 bases spanning the gap. This CDR3 spans 15 amino acids.

The source was peripheral blood, collected in a trial of Ad26.COV2.S vaccine versus placebo. The receptor was isolated from a person between 18 and 65 years old who received the Ad26.COV2.S COVID-19 vaccine or a placebo. This chain connects TRBV14 to TRBJ1-1, with D unresolved. The DNA for the CDR3 is TGTGCCAGCAGCCAAGGAACAGTGATGAACACTGAAGCTTTCTTT. Its protein product is CASSQGTVMNTEAFF.